The entry that follows covers one T cell receptor (beta chain) sequence. Its antigen is unknown. Base qualities were left out, and no much larger clone turns up one base away. The germline ends are 10 bases apart after V is trimmed by 3 bases and J by 4 bases. Its CDR3 holds 14 amino acids, cysteine through phenylalanine. The CDR3 DNA has 42 bases and is translated from base 1. For CDR1 and CDR2, the germline V gene lists SGDLS and YYNGEE. This record comes from a study of blood T cell repertoires in COVID-19 (dated by TCRdb to 2020 to 2022). Regarding the study in general: Collaborator samples came from the United States, Italy and Spain and covered acute and convalescent phases of COVID-19. The sample metadata nearly always contained a de-identified subject ID, COVID-19 status, age in years and sex. Where HLA class I and class II types were available, the types were taken from metadata supplied by the sample provider, not from assay-based typing. The material from the prospective study consisted of cDNA or gDNA derived from T cells, B-cell-depleted T cells, or PBMCs. Samples were obtained from the ongoing ImmuneRACE study (first 160 participants) and from roughly 1,300 subjects provided by 6 global collaborators. Deeply sampled blood TCRbeta repertoires from subjects exposed to, actively infected with, or recovered from COVID-19 were included in the dataset. A freely available public database, intended as a resource for researchers studying the immune response to SARS-CoV-2, is where the repertoires were released.

Enrolling through a virtual design, the prospective study's participants ranged in age from roughly 18 to 89 years and lived across 20 to 30 United States geographic areas. In the prospective study, cohorts were assigned on the basis of participant-reported clinical history obtained from a screening survey and a study questionnaire. Recovered participants in ImmuneRACE Cohort 3 were defined as having two consecutive negative NP/OP PCR tests, clearance from a healthcare professional, or resolution of symptoms. In the prospective study, whole blood, serum and a nasopharyngeal or oropharyngeal swab were collected from each participant by mobile phlebotomists. Over a 2-month period, participants in the prospective study had the option of providing additional blood draws and questionnaires. Before DNA extraction, prospective study blood samples were shipped either frozen or at room temperature. TCRbeta CDR3 regions were amplified from genomic DNA by means of the immunoSEQ Assay, a bias-controlled multiplex PCR. For the original study's pipeline: The number of nucleated cells in each sample was estimated from the amplification of reference gene primers within the assay. To quantify the absolute abundance of each unique TCRbeta CDR3 rearrangement, sequence reads were collapsed and filtered. For each sample, productive Simpson clonality was calculated as the square root of Simpson's diversity index across productive rearrangements. TCRdb re-hosts the immuneACCESS table, in-frame sequences only. Its copies lack some clones; in the studies checked, an unresolved V gene accounts for under half of them, and the cause for the rest is not known. That table gives V, J and clone size, and the DNA gave D and trimming. The sample includes roughly 250,000 clones, with about 89% observed a single time. The ten top clones hold approximately 1.9% of the sample.

What the study reported, not specific to this receptor: How much clinical and demographic metadata was included differed by source and by participant, and the metadata was provided uncurated.

Input material: PBMCs or T cells enriched from blood (not recorded which). The receptor's source is a woman between 18 and 29 years old who had recovered from COVID-19. Recombination connected TRBV9 to TRBJ1-4, with the D gene not clear enough to name. At the DNA level, the sequence is TGTGCCAGCAGCGCCGGGATATATAATGAAAAACTGTTTTTT. It translates to CASSAGIYNEKLFF.